This T cell receptor (beta chain) came from a study of blood T cell repertoires in COVID-19. Study as a whole: COVID-19 samples from acute and convalescent phases originated in the United States, Italy and Spain. PBMCs, B-cell-depleted T cells, or T cells provided the cDNA or gDNA that made up the material.

V dropped 3 bases and J dropped 1 base, with 14 bases sitting between them. The CDR3 is 17 amino acids. Germline assignment: CDR1 SGHDT and CDR2 YYEEEE. Original methodology: Estimation of nucleated cell counts relied on the amplification of reference gene primers. This table comes from immunoSEQ multiplex PCR, and its TCRdb copy is limited to in-frame clones, with some not included. The V and J calls and clone size come from that table; D and trimming were worked out from the DNA. The sample gives around 250,000 clones, roughly 88% of which show up once; around 0.67% is in the top ten. The V and J genes are TRBV5-6 and TRBJ2-6; D may be TRBD2 (6 bases). The sequence was obtained from a human donor in a cohort sampled during active COVID-19. The sample was peripheral blood. This CDR3 reads CASSSTVGGSGANVLTF. The CDR3 nucleotides are TGTGCCAGCAGCTCGACGGTTGGGGGGTCTGGGGCCAACGTCCTGACTTTC.